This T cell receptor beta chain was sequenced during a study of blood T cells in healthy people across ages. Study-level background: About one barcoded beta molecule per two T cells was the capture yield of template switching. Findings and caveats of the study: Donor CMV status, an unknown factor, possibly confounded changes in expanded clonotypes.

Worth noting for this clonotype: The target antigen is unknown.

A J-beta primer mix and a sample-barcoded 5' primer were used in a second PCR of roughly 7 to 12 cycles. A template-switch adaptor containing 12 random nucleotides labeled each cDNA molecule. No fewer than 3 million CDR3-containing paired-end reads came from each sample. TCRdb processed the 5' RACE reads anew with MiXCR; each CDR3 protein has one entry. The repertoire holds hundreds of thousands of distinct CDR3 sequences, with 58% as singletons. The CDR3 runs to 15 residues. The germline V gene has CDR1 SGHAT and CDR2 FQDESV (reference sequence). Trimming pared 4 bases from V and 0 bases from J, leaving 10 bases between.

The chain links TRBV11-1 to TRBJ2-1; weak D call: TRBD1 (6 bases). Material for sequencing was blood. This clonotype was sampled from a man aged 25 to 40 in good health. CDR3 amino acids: CASSSGQHSYNEQFF. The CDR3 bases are TGTGCCAGCAGCTCAGGACAGCACTCCTACAATGAGCAGTTCTTC.